The 5 T cell receptor beta chains below were found in one sample sequenced in a study of blood T cells in healthy people across ages. Combining a sample-barcoded 5' primer with a J-beta primer mix, a second PCR ran for roughly 6 to 12 cycles. MiXCR was run by TCRdb on the 5' RACE reads, yielding one entry per CDR3 protein. Altogether about 670,000 distinct CDR3 sequences are present, 40% to 45% being singletons, with the ten largest covering 25% to 30%. Sequencing was carried out using blood. The receptor source for this set is a man older than 75 in good health.

This clonotype occurred a few times. This sequence joins TRBV20-1 and TRBJ1-5; D unclear. V was clipped by 0 bases and J by 6 bases, with 9 bases between them. Germline V CDR1 and CDR2: DFQATT, SNEGSKA (reference sequence). The CDR3 loop spans 13 amino acids. The CDR3 reads CSAREVHGQPQHF. CDR3 sequence (DNA): TGCAGTGCTAGAGAGGTTCACGGTCAGCCCCAGCATTTT.

This clonotype occurred a few times. V is TRBV7-2 and J is TRBJ2-1, with 14 bases identical to TRBD2. Trimming removed 8 bases from V and 10 bases from J; junction bases left unmatched: 10. CDR1 is SGHTA, CDR2 FQGNSA, per germline. The CDR3 contains 15 residues. This CDR3 reads CASGPPGLAGEEQFF. CDR3 DNA sequence: TGTGCCAGCGGACCCCCGGGACTAGCGGGAGAGGAGCAGTTCTTC.

This clonotype has a handful of counts. This chain links TRBV29-1 with TRBJ1-1; D remains unclear. Germline CDR1 is SQVTM and CDR2 is ANQGSEA. There are 10 residues in the CDR3. V was shortened by 2 bases and J by 6 bases, with 4 bases between the two germline ends. The CDR3 sequence is CSVESAEAFF. The CDR3 DNA is TGCAGCGTTGAATCGGCTGAAGCTTTCTTT.

This clonotype was seen a few times. The CDR3 protein is CSATTSGTGNIQYF. Here the CDR3 DNA reads TGCAGTGCTACAACTAGCGGGACCGGAAACATTCAGTACTTC. The chain carries TRBV20-1 and TRBJ2-4, with 10 bases matching TRBD2. J lost 6 bases, V lost 4 bases, and 6 bases had no gene match. This CDR3 contains 14 residues. The germline CDR1 and CDR2 sequences are DFQATT and SNEGSKA (reference sequence).

Points on this clonotype: The junction and the germline gene differ at one end; a read error may be behind it. The chain's CDR3 is CASGPRSEQLF. CDR3 bases: TGTGCCAGTGGGCCGCGAAGTGAGCAGTTATTC. V is TRBV19 and J is TRBJ2-1, with no clear D. The CDR3 length is 11 residues. CDR1 is LNHDA and CDR2 is SQIVND in the germline V gene (reference sequence).